The TCR beta chain described here comes from a study of cytomegalovirus exposure and HLA in healthy donors. Whole-study results and caveats: Most CMV-associated TCR beta chains appeared HLA-restricted in a later analysis. Presence/absence comparisons presumed near-even sequencing depth among donors.

As regards this clone: Its specificity is unknown.

PCR employed 60 Vbeta and 13 Jbeta primers. Sequenced by immunoSEQ multiplex PCR; TCRdb stores in-frame clones only, minus some. The sample contains 180,000 or so clones, 79% of which appear only once. The CDR3 length is 17 residues. V was pared by 2 bases and J by 1 base, with 5 bases of the junction left unmatched. Germline values: CDR1 LGHNA, CDR2 YSLEER. Material: PBMCs. This sequence joins TRBV4-3 and TRBJ2-6; 7 bases are a match to TRBD1. The source of this sequence is a woman between 45 and 65 years old in good health and CMV-seronegative. The CDR3 DNA sequence: TGCGCCAGCAGCCAAACAGGGGCGAGTTCTGGGGCCAACGTCCTGACTTTC. It yields the protein CASSQTGASSGANVLTF.